At least ten counts were recorded for the clone carrying this T cell receptor beta chain. Its target is unknown. The V end lost 3 bases, the J end lost 10 bases, and 13 bases lay between the germline ends. Germline V lookup: CDR1 SGHVS, CDR2 FQNEAQ. This CDR3 is built from 14 residues. The data are from a study of T cell repertoires in cytomegalovirus infection. Study overall: Peptides in the study included HLA-C-restricted and HLA-B-restricted CMV epitopes. Public TCR beta signatures indicated both CMV infection and matching HLA type. Study-wide results and caveats: Accumulated public TCR beta family frequency recognized individuals carrying CMV together with the relevant HLA. CMV-specific TCR beta clonotypes restricted by HLA-C dominated the ex vivo response.

One entry per CDR3 protein results from TCRdb running MiXCR on the reads. The data show 50,000 to 65,000 distinct CDR3 sequences, with roughly 20% seen just once and around 59% held by the top ten. This TCR was sampled from a human donor in good health (CMV status not recorded). Some clones in this sample may be carry-over from other donors' samples. This chain connects TRBV7-8 to TRBJ1-6; D may be TRBD1 (5 bases). This sample comprised CD8+ T cells from cultured PBMCs, obtained from culture after CMV antigen stimulation. CDR3 residues: CASSLGPRASPLHF. The DNA for the CDR3 is TGTGCCAGCAGCTTGGGGCCTCGAGCCTCACCCCTCCACTTT.